The clone carrying this T cell receptor beta chain was detected ten times or more. With V trimmed by 2 bases and J by 1 base, 5 bases remained unmatched. There are 15 residues in the CDR3. The data stem from a study of response to subunit inactivated influenza vaccine. TCRdb itself ran the RT-PCR reads through MiXCR, one entry per CDR3 protein. The sample consists of around 540,000 distinct CDR3 sequences, 12% of them appearing once. The clonotype comes from a man aged 45-65 years who received an inactivated influenza vaccine. The specimen comprised PBMCs from blood, sampled on the day of vaccination. V is TRBV12-3 or TRBV12-4 and J is TRBJ2-7; 7 nucleotides line up with TRBD2. The CDR3 nucleotides are TGTGCCAGCAGTTTACACGGACTAGGTTCCTACGAGCAGTACTTC. Residues: CASSLHGLGSYEQYF.